The source of this T cell receptor (beta chain) is a study of blood T cell repertoires in COVID-19. Study-wide context: COVID-19 samples collected from the United States, Italy and Spain covered acute and convalescent phases. From T cells, B-cell-depleted T cells, or PBMCs came the material, which was cDNA or gDNA.

The length of the CDR3 is 14 residues. Germline V gene lookup returns CDR1 KGHDR and CDR2 SFDVKD. Losses at the gene ends were 9 bases for V and 1 base for J; bases not matched to a gene: 7. In the authors' workflow: Researchers report that nucleated cell counts were estimated from reference gene primer amplification. Libraries were prepared by immunoSEQ multiplex PCR; TCRdb keeps only in-frame clonotypes and omits some of them. Clone size and the V and J calls come from that table; the DNA yielded D and trimming. The sample includes just over 50,000 clones, over 75% of them seen just once. Sequencing was carried out using peripheral blood. This sequence originates from a human donor with active COVID-19. The donor label of this sample is uncertain. The J gene is TRBJ2-5, the V gene TRBV24-1; 7 bases match TRBD1. This CDR3 reads CATGDRRTQETQYF. The CDR3 nucleotides are TGTGCCACCGGGGACAGACGAACCCAAGAGACCCAGTACTTC.